This T cell receptor (beta chain) came from a study of blood T cells in healthy people across ages. The study, taken as a whole, reports: The diversity estimates, figures obtained from one million T cells, were considered underestimates. Roughly linear age-related decline in beta diversity appeared, significant by age 40.

Each donor supplied 8 to 10 milliliters of peripheral blood. This clonotype was seen only a few times. Its antigen is unknown. The second PCR ran about 6 to 11 cycles with a sample-barcoded 5' primer and J-beta primers. TCRdb analysed the 5' RACE reads with MiXCR anew, one entry per CDR3 protein. Of roughly 800,000 distinct CDR3 sequences listed, over 45% are singletons. Unmatched junction bases numbered 6, after V lost 7 bases and J lost 3 bases. This CDR3 contains 12 residues. CDR1 is DFQATT and CDR2 is SNEGSKA in the germline V gene (reference sequence). This rearrangement joins TRBV20-1 to TRBJ2-7, with 7 bases aligning to TRBD1. Sequencing input: blood. This TCR came from a man between 25 and 39 years old in good health. CDR3 loop: CSVQGQHYEQYF. CDR3 nucleotide sequence: TGCAGTGTTCAGGGACAGCACTACGAGCAGTACTTC.